The source of this T cell receptor (beta chain) is a study of cytotoxic CD8 clonotypes in ibrutinib-treated CLL. The germline V and J ends were trimmed by 9 bases and 4 bases, with 18 bases remaining between them. This CDR3 comprises 15 residues. CDR1 and CDR2 from the germline V gene are LNHDA and SQIVND (reference sequence). Clones were read by immunoSEQ multiplex PCR, and TCRdb kept only the in-frame ones, dropping some. Among about 14,000 clones listed, roughly 50% were seen once. This clone was seen only a few times. The sample was PBMCs, taken at an approximately 25-month disease-progression time point, from a patient treated with ibrutinib. The sequence came from a human donor with chronic lymphocytic leukemia. J is TRBJ1-4 and V is TRBV19; TRBD1 is a possible D gene (5 bases). The CDR3 loop reads CASRDSLLGNEKLFF. The CDR3 nucleotides are TGTGCCAGCAGGGATTCCTTGCTTGGTAATGAAAAACTGTTTTTT.